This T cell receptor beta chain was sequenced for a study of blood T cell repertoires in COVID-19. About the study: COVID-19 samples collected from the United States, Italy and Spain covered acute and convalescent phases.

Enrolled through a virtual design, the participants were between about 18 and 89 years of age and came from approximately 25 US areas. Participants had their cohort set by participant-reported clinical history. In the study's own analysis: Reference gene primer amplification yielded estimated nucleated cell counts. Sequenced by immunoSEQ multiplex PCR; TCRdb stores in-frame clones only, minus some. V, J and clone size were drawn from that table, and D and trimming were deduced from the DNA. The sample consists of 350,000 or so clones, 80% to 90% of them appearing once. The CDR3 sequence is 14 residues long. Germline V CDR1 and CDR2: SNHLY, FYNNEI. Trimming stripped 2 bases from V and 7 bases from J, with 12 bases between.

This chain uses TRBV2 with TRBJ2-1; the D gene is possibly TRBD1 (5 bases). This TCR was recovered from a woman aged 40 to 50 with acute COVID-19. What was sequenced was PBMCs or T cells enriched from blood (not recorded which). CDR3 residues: CASSELRGGNEQFF. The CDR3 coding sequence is TGTGCCAGCAGTGAACTTAGGGGTGGAAATGAGCAGTTCTTC.